The 14 T cell receptor beta chains reported below all come from one sample, sequenced in a study of blood T cell repertoires in COVID-19 (dated by TCRdb to the early 2020s). The receptor library was made with the immunoSEQ multiplex PCR assay. TCRdb's version of the immuneACCESS table is confined to in-frame rearrangements and falls short of the full clone set. An unresolved V gene accounts for under half of the shortfall where checked; the remainder is of unknown origin. The sample contains 54,000 or so clones, over 75% of them found a single time. The top ten clones comprise approximately 8% of the sample. The specimen sequenced was peripheral blood. The receptors stem from a man in his fifties or sixties with active COVID-19.

This chain joins TRBV6-6 and TRBJ1-4, with D possibly matching TRBD1 (6 bases). The CDR3 covers 14 residues. V dropped 5 bases and J dropped 0 bases, with 7 bases sitting between them. Germline CDR1 is MNHNY and CDR2 is SVGAGI (reference sequence). Here the CDR3 DNA reads TGTGCCAGCAGTCGGACAGCAACTAATGAAAAACTGTTTTTT. The encoded protein is CASSRTATNEKLFF.

The chain links TRBV28 to TRBJ2-2; tentative D call: TRBD2 (6 bases). The CDR3 runs to 14 residues. The germline gives CDR1 MDHEN, CDR2 SYDVKM. Trimming took 2 bases from V and 3 from J, leaving 7 bases between them. The CDR3 reads CASSLSGYTGELFF. The CDR3 DNA reads as TGTGCCAGCAGTTTAAGCGGGTACACCGGGGAGCTGTTTTTT.

The V and J genes are TRBV7-2 and TRBJ2-3; D is unclear. The CDR3 length is 14 residues. Germline V gene lookup returns CDR1 SGHTA and CDR2 FQGNSA. The V gene lost 4 bases and the J gene lost 6 bases, with 14 bases spanning the gap. The CDR3 sequence is CASSSESYADTQYF. In nucleotides, the CDR3 is TGTGCCAGCAGCTCCGAATCCTACGCTGATACGCAGTATTTT.

The gene calls are TRBV9 and TRBJ1-2; TRBD1 is a possible D gene (5 bases). V lost 3 bases, J lost 1 base, and 16 bases lay in between. CDR1 is SGDLS, CDR2 YYNGEE, per germline. This CDR3 has 16 residues. The CDR3, as DNA: TGTGCCAGCAGCGGTATAAACTCGGGGGGTAACTATGGCTACACCTTC. Translated: CASSGINSGGNYGYTF.

The chain employs TRBV5-4 and TRBJ2-5; D is unresolved. The CDR3 extends over 15 amino acids. Germline CDR1 and CDR2: SGHNT and YYREEE (reference sequence). The V end was cut by 1 base, the J end by 4 bases, with 14 bases between. The CDR3 coding sequence is TGTGCCAGCAGCTTGCGAGGCTTAGGCCCAGAGACCCAGTACTTC. Its translation is CASSLRGLGPETQYF. Using reference TRBV5-4 and TRBJ2-5 for the parts outside the CDR3, the full variable domain is ETGVTQSPTHLIKTRGQQVTLRCSSQSGHNTVSWYQQALGQGPQFIFQYYREEENGRGNFPPRFSGLQFPNYSSELNVNALELDDSALYLCASSLRGLGPETQYFGPGTRLLVL.

J is TRBJ1-4 and V is TRBV11-2; 7 nucleotides line up with TRBD1. Germline V gene data show CDR1 as SGHAT and CDR2 as FQNNGV. V gave up 3 bases and J gave up 6 bases; unmatched junction bases: 1. This CDR3 is built from 13 residues. The CDR3: CASSFQGDEKLFF. CDR3 bases: TGTGCCAGCAGCTTTCAGGGGGATGAAAAACTGTTTTTT.

The table lists this clone with a count of one. CDR3 loop: CASSSPRTGAKDTQYF. In DNA form, the CDR3 reads TGTGCCAGCAGTTCCCCGAGAACAGGGGCCAAAGATACGCAGTATTTT. The chain couples TRBV28 to TRBJ2-3; 7 positions agree with TRBD1. The CDR3 sequence is 16 residues long. Unmatched junction bases numbered 12, after V lost 4 bases and J lost 5 bases. The germline V gene encodes CDR1 MDHEN and CDR2 SYDVKM.

This clone appeared a single time. DNA of the CDR3: TGCGCCAGCAGCTTAAACAGCGGAGACAACTCCTACGAGCAGTACTTC. Amino acid sequence: CASSLNSGDNSYEQYF. This rearrangement joins TRBV5-1 to TRBJ2-7; tentative D call: TRBD2 (5 bases). Germline CDR1 is SGHRS and CDR2 is YFSETQ. V lost 2 bases to trimming and J lost 0 bases, with 15 bases between them. The CDR3 spans 16 residues.

This chain uses TRBV6-5 with TRBJ1-6, with D possibly being TRBD1 (6 bases). The CDR3 runs 15 residues. The germline V and J ends were trimmed by 8 bases and 3 bases, with 14 bases remaining between them. CDR1 MNHEY and CDR2 SVGAGI come from the germline V gene. As DNA, the CDR3 is TGTGCCAGCCAAGGACAGCGGATCTATAATTCACCCCTCCACTTT. Translating it yields CASQGQRIYNSPLHF.

The chain has TRBV10-3 and TRBJ2-7, with 11 positions matching TRBD2. This CDR3 has 15 residues. V gave up 3 bases and J gave up 2 bases; unmatched junction bases: 3. The germline V gene has CDR1 ENHRY and CDR2 SYGVKD. CDR3 coding DNA: TGTGCCATCAGTGAACTAGCGGGGGCCGCCTACGAGCAGTACTTC. Its protein is CAISELAGAAYEQYF.

V usage is TRBV27 and J usage is TRBJ1-1; D may be TRBD1 (5 bases). With 7 bases removed from V and 11 bases from J, the gap between germline ends came to 17 bases. Per the germline V gene, CDR1 is MNHEY and CDR2 is SMNVEV (reference sequence). The CDR3 sequence is 12 residues long. The chain's CDR3 is CASTTLGTRAFF. The CDR3, as DNA: TGTGCCAGCACCACCCTAGGGACTCGCGCTTTCTTT.

Here the CDR3 DNA reads TGTGCCAGTAATCGGAACACTGAAGCTTTCTTT. This sequence encodes CASNRNTEAFF. The chain is built from TRBV19 and TRBJ1-1; no clear D gene. Germline V CDR1 and CDR2: LNHDA, SQIVND (reference sequence). This CDR3 is built from 11 residues. V shed 7 bases and J shed 1 base, with 4 bases lying between them.

This rearrangement joins TRBV7-2 to TRBJ1-1; 8 bases match TRBD1. The CDR3 is 15 amino acids. Germline values: CDR1 SGHTA, CDR2 FQGNSA. V shed 4 bases, J shed 0 bases, and the junction held 4 bases outside the gene matches. In DNA, the CDR3 is TGTGCCAGCAGCTCACAGGGGGGCATGAACACTGAAGCTTTCTTT. Translating gives CASSSQGGMNTEAFF. Complete variable domain (other parts from reference TRBV7-2 and TRBJ1-1): GAGVSQSPSNKVTEKGKDVELRCDPISGHTALYWYRQSLGQGLEFLIYFQGNSAPDKSGLPSDRFSAERTGGSVSTLTIQRTQQEDSAVYLCASSSQGGMNTEAFFGQGTRLTVV.

The V gene is TRBV18, the J gene TRBJ1-1; D may be TRBD1 (5 bases). Trimming cost V 1 base and J 1 base, with 7 bases left between them. The CDR3 is made up of 14 amino acids. Germline V lookup: CDR1 KGHSH, CDR2 LQKENI. The CDR3 DNA sequence: TGTGCCAGCTCACCACAGCAGGGGAACACTGAAGCTTTCTTT. It encodes CASSPQQGNTEAFF.